The 16 T cell receptor beta chains listed next were all sequenced from one sample in a study of T cell responses to AZD1222 COVID-19 vaccine. Some clones are missing from TCRdb's copy, which holds only in-frame ones; the method was immunoSEQ multiplex PCR. This sample has roughly 160,000 clones, with under 95% found just once. The material was peripheral blood, obtained on day 0 of MenACWY control vaccination. These receptors came from an adult in good health.

This CDR3 reads CASQAPSKAFF. CDR3 sequence (DNA): TGTGCCAGCCAAGCTCCATCCAAGGCTTTCTTT. The chain has TRBV6-5 and TRBJ1-1; D is uncertain. With 8 bases removed from V and 11 bases from J, the gap between germline ends came to 15 bases. This CDR3 comprises 11 residues. Germline V gene sequence: CDR1 MNHEY, CDR2 SVGAGI.

The chain carries TRBV28 and TRBJ2-1; a weak D match, TRBD2 (6 bases). Per the germline V gene, CDR1 is MDHEN and CDR2 is SYDVKM. The CDR3 is 13 residues long. Trimming left V 8 bases short and J 3 bases short, with 11 bases between. The CDR3 is CASRSRGYNEQFF. The CDR3 DNA is TGTGCCAGCCGTTCGCGGGGCTACAATGAGCAGTTCTTC.

This chain links TRBV11-3 with TRBJ1-1, with D tentatively TRBD1 (5 bases). The V gene lost 1 base and the J gene lost 1 base, with 10 bases spanning the gap. Germline V gene data show CDR1 as SGHNT and CDR2 as YENEEA. The CDR3 totals 15 residues. CDR3 sequence: CASSLGGTGNTEAFF. CDR3 in DNA: TGTGCCAGCAGCTTAGGCGGGACTGGGAACACTGAAGCTTTCTTT.

The V call is TRBV29-1, the J call TRBJ2-3; 11 bases align to TRBD2. J lost 6 bases, V lost 6 bases, and 14 bases had no gene match. Germline-derived CDR1 and CDR2 are SQVTM and ANQGSEA. The CDR3 has 16 residues. This CDR3 reads CSVEGWSSGRSDTQYF. The CDR3 coding sequence is TGCAGCGTCGAGGGATGGTCTAGCGGGAGGTCGGATACGCAGTATTTT.

On this clone itself: This same CDR3 is encoded by further DNA sequences in the sample. The chain has TRBV9 and TRBJ2-1; D is unresolved. In germline, CDR1 is SGDLS, CDR2 YYNGEE. V was pared by 0 bases and J by 8 bases, with 6 bases between. This CDR3 has 12 amino acids. CDR3 sequence reads: CASSVVGDEQFF. The DNA for the CDR3 is TGTGCCAGCAGCGTAGTTGGGGATGAGCAGTTCTTC.

Only one count was recorded for this clone. This chain connects TRBV6-1 to TRBJ2-5; 9 bases map to TRBD2. This CDR3 is built from 15 residues. After removal of 2 bases from V and 4 bases from J, the junction contained 5 bases not matched to a gene. Germline CDR1 is MNHNS and CDR2 is SASEGT. CDR3 bases: TGTGCCAGCAGTGAACTCGGACTAGCGCGAGAGACCCAGTACTTC. Its translation: CASSELGLARETQYF.

The chain carries TRBV18 and TRBJ2-1; D may be TRBD2 (5 bases). V was shortened by 8 bases and J by 5 bases, with 13 bases between the two germline ends. This CDR3 region has 13 residues. The V gene's germline CDR1 is KGHSH and CDR2 LQKENI. The CDR3 DNA reads as TGTGCCAGCGCACACGTAGCGAACAATGAGCAGTTCTTC. Its protein product is CASAHVANNEQFF. The variable domain in full, with the rest retrieved from reference TRBV18 and TRBJ2-1, is NAGVMQNPRHLVRRRGQEARLRCSPMKGHSHVYWYRQLPEEGLKFMVYLQKENIIDESGMPKERFSAEFPKEGPSILRIQQVVRGDSAAYFCASAHVANNEQFFGPGTRLTVL.

The V call is TRBV29-1, the J call TRBJ2-2; the D is unclear. Looked up from germline, CDR1 is SQVTM and CDR2 is ANQGSEA. V gave up 6 bases and J gave up 4 bases, with 12 bases separating them. CDR3 length equals 13 residues. The CDR3 loop is CSVSESITGELFF. CDR3 sequence (DNA): TGCAGCGTATCAGAATCAATCACCGGGGAGCTGTTTTTT.

The gene calls are TRBV3-1 (or the pseudogene TRBV3-2) and TRBJ1-1, with D possibly being TRBD1 (6 bases). The CDR3 totals 15 residues. V lost 3 bases and J 5 bases, leaving 16 bases between the germline ends. Per germline, CDR1 LGHDT and CDR2 YNNKEL (reference sequence). CDR3 sequence: CASSQSGGLGTEAFF. The CDR3 coding sequence is TGTGCCAGCAGCCAGAGTGGGGGGCTGGGTACTGAAGCTTTCTTT.

The rearrangement links TRBV7-2 to TRBJ2-5, with D possibly called TRBD1 or TRBD2 (5 bases each). Germline V gene sequence: CDR1 SGHTA, CDR2 FQGNSA. V was trimmed by 5 bases and J by 5 bases, leaving 18 bases between them. The CDR3 sequence is 15 residues long. The CDR3 spells CASSKREGPGETQYF. The DNA for the CDR3 is TGTGCCAGCAGCAAGCGAGAGGGGCCGGGGGAGACCCAGTACTTC.

V usage is TRBV4-2 and J usage is TRBJ2-2; tentatively, D is TRBD1 or TRBD2 (7 bases each). Germline V gene data show CDR1 as LGHNA and CDR2 as YNFKEQ. The V gene lost 0 bases and the J gene lost 4 bases, with 15 bases spanning the gap. CDR3 length equals 17 residues. CDR3 DNA: TGTGCCAGCAGCCAAGACACAGACAGGGAGGGCACCGGGGAGCTGTTTTTT. As protein: CASSQDTDREGTGELFF.

This chain uses TRBV7-6 with TRBJ1-4; D may be TRBD1 (5 bases). Trimming shortened V by 5 bases and J by 8 bases, and 15 bases separated the two germline ends. This CDR3 has 14 amino acids. The germline V gene has CDR1 SGHVS and CDR2 FNYEAQ. CDR3 in DNA: TGTGCCAGCAGCGACCCAGGGAGAGGGGAAAAACTGTTTTTT. This translates into CASSDPGRGEKLFF.

The chain combines TRBV5-1 with TRBJ2-7; D gene ambiguous. The germline V and J ends were trimmed by 4 bases and 2 bases, with 10 bases remaining between them. The CDR3 loop spans 13 amino acids. Looked up from germline, CDR1 is SGHRS and CDR2 is YFSETQ. The CDR3 coding sequence is TGCGCCAGCAGCCCAAACGATCCCTACGAGCAGTACTTC. Protein product: CASSPNDPYEQYF.

J is TRBJ1-2 and V is TRBV27, with D possibly TRBD1 on 5 matching bases. Germline values: CDR1 MNHEY, CDR2 SMNVEV (reference sequence). Trimming removed 4 bases from V and 0 bases from J, with 12 bases in between. The CDR3 runs to 15 residues. The CDR3 sequence: CASSSGASPNYGYTF. The CDR3, as DNA: TGTGCCAGCAGTTCTGGGGCCAGCCCTAACTATGGCTACACCTTC.

The gene calls are TRBV5-1 and TRBJ2-7, with 10 bases aligning to TRBD2. Germline CDR1 and CDR2: SGHRS and YFSETQ. The CDR3 has 15 residues. V was clipped by 0 bases and J by 2 bases; unmatched bases: 2. CDR3 sequence (DNA): TGCGCCAGCAGCTTGGACCTAGCGGGGGCCTACGAGCAGTACTTC. This encodes CASSLDLAGAYEQYF.

This clone was seen just once. The V call is TRBV11-3, the J call TRBJ2-3, with D uncertain. The CDR3 is 14 amino acids. Germline V gene sequence: CDR1 SGHNT, CDR2 YENEEA. Trimming took off 1 base at V and 3 bases at J, with 8 bases between the two ends. The CDR3, as DNA: TGTGCCAGCAGCTTAGTTCCTGGGACAGATACGCAGTATTTT. Protein sequence: CASSLVPGTDTQYF. Variable domain in full (rest from reference TRBV11-3 and TRBJ2-3): EAGVVQSPRYKIIEKKQPVAFWCNPISGHNTLYWYLQNLGQGPELLIRYENEEAVDDSQLPKDRFSAERLKGVDSTLKIQPAELGDSAVYLCASSLVPGTDTQYFGPGTRLTVL.